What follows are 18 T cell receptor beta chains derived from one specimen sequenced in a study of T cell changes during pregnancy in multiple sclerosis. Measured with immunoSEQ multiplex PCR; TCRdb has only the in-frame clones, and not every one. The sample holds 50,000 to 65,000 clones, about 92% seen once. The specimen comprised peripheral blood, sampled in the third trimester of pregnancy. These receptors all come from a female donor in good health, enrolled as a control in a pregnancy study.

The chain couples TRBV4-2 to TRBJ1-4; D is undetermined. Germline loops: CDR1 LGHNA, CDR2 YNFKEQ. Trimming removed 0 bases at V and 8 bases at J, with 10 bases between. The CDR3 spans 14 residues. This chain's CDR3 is CASSQDGSGEKLFF. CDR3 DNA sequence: TGTGCCAGCAGCCAAGACGGGTCCGGGGAAAAACTGTTTTTT.

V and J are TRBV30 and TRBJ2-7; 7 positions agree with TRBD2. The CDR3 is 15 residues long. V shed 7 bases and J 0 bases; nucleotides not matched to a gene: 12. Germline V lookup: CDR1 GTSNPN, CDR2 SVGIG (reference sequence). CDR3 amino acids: CAYNSLAEGSYEQYF. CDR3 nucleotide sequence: TGTGCCTACAACTCGCTAGCGGAGGGCTCCTACGAGCAGTACTTC.

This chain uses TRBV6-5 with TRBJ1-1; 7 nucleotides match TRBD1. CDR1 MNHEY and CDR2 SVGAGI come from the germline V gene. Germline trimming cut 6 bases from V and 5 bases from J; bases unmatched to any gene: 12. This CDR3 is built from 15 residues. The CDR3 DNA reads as TGTGCCAGCAGCCACCGTACAGGGGCAGGGACTGAAGCTTTCTTT. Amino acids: CASSHRTGAGTEAFF.

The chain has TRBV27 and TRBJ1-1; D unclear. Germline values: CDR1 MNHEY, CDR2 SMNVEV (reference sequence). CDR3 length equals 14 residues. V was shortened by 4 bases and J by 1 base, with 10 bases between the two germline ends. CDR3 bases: TGTGCCAGCAGTTACGCGGGGAGGAACACTGAAGCTTTCTTT. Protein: CASSYAGRNTEAFF.

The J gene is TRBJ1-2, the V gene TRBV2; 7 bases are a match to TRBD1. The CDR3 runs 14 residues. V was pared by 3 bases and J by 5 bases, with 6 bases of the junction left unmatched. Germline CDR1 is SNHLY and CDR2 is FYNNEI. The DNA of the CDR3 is TGTGCCAGCAGTGAGGAGGGGGCAAAGTATGGCTACACCTTC. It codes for CASSEEGAKYGYTF.

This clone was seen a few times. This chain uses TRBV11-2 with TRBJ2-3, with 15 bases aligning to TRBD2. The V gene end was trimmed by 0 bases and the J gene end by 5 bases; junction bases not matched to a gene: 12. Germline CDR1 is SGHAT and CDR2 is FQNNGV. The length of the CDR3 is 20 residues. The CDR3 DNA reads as TGTGCCAGCAGCTTAGAGGGACTAGCGGGAGGTCTCGACCGGGGAGATACGCAGTATTTT. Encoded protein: CASSLEGLAGGLDRGDTQYF.

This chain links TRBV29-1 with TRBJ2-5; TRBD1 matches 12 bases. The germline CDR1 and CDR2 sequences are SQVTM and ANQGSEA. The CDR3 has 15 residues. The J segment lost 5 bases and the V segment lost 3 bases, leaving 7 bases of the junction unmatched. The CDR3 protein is CSVDMGQGAGETQYF. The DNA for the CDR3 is TGCAGCGTTGATATGGGACAGGGGGCGGGGGAGACCCAGTACTTC.

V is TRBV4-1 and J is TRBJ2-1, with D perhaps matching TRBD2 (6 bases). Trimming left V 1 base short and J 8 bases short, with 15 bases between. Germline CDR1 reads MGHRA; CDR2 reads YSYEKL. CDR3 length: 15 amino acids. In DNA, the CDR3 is TGCGCCAGCAGCCAAGTCCGTGGGACTCGGGATGAGCAGTTCTTC. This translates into CASSQVRGTRDEQFF.

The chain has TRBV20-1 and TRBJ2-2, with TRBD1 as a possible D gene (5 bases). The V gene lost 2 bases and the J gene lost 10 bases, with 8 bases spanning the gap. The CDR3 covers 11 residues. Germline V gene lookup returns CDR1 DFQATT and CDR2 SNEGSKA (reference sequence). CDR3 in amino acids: CSARSGMELFF. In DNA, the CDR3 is TGCAGTGCTAGATCAGGGATGGAGCTGTTTTTT.

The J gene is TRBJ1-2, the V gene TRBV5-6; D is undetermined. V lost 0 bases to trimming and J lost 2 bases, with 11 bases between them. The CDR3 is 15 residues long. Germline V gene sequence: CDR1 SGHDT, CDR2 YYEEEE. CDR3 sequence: CASSLGQAPNYGYTF. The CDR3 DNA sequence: TGTGCCAGCAGCTTGGGGCAGGCGCCGAACTATGGCTACACCTTC. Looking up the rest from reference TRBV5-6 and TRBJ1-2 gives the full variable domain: DAGVTQSPTHLIKTRGQQVTLRCSPKSGHDTVSWYQQALGQGPQFIFQYYEEEERQRGNFPDRFSGHQFPNYSSELNVNALLLGDSALYLCASSLGQAPNYGYTFGSGTRLTVV.

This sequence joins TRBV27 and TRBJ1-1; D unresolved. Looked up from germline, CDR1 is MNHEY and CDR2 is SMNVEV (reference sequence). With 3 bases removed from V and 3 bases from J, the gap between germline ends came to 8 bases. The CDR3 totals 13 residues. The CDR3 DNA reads TGTGCCAGCAGTTTCGGGTGGGACACTGAAGCTTTCTTT. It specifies CASSFGWDTEAFF.

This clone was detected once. The CDR3 loop reads CASSPLGQGASGNTIYF. DNA of the CDR3: TGTGCCAGCTCACCACTGGGACAGGGGGCTTCTGGAAACACCATATATTTT. The genes are TRBV18 and TRBJ1-3; 12 nucleotides align to TRBD1. Germline CDR1 is KGHSH and CDR2 is LQKENI. After removal of 1 base from V and 1 base from J, the junction contained 2 bases not matched to a gene. The CDR3 totals 17 residues.

CDR3 region: CASSPWGRGGYNEQFF. CDR3 coding DNA: TGTGCCAGCAGCCCCTGGGGGCGGGGGGGCTACAATGAGCAGTTCTTC. The rearrangement uses TRBV7-6 and TRBJ2-1; 9 nucleotides agree with TRBD2. V lost 5 bases to trimming and J lost 3 bases; unmatched junction nucleotides: 8. The germline gives CDR1 SGHVS, CDR2 FNYEAQ. The CDR3 extends over 16 amino acids.

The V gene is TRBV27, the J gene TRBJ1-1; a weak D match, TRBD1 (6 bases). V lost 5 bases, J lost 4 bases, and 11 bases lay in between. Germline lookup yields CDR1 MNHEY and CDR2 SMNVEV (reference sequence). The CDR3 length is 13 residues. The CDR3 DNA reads TGTGCCAGCAGTGCGGGGGCGTTCACTGAAGCTTTCTTT. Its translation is CASSAGAFTEAFF.

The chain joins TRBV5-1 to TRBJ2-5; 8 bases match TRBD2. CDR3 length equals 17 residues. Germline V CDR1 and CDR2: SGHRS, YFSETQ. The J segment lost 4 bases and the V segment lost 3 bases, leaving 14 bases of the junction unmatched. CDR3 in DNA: TGCGCCAGCAGCTCCGGGGGAATAGCGGGACCACGAGAGACCCAGTACTTC. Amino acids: CASSSGGIAGPRETQYF.

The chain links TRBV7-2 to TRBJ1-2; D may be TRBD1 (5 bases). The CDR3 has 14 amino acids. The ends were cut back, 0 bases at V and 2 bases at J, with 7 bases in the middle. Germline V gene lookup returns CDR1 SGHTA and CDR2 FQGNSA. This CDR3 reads CASSLAGLNYGYTF. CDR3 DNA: TGTGCCAGCAGCTTAGCGGGACTGAACTATGGCTACACCTTC.

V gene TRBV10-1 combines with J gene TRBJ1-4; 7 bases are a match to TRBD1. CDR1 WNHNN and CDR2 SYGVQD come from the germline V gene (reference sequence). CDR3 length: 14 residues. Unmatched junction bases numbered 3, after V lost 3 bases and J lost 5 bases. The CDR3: CASSDPGQNEKLFF. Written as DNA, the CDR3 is TGCGCCAGCAGTGATCCGGGACAGAATGAAAAACTGTTTTTT.

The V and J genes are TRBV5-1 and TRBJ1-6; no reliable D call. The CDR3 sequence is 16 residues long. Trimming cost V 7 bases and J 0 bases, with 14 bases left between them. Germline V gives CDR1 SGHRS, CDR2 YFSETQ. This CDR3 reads CASQDPGSSYNSPLHF. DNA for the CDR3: TGCGCCAGCCAGGATCCCGGGAGCTCCTATAATTCACCCCTCCACTTT.